This record covers a single T cell receptor beta chain. No antigen is known for it. Antigen-specific CD4+ T cells were first expanded with viral peptide pools by the ViraFEST assay and only then sequenced. The culture ran for 10 days before CD4+ T cells were isolated. Nucleocapsid antibodies stayed negative before and after vaccination, showing no earlier SARS-CoV-2 infection. Peptides at roughly 10 ug/ml and IL-2 at about 9.2 IU/ml were added to about 2 million PBMC per well. At days 3 and 7, half of the medium was exchanged for IL-2 medium. This record comes from a study of vaccination effects on CD4 cells after COVID-19. Study-level findings and limits: In the late period after vaccination, infection- and vaccine-induced clones contracted markedly.

TCRdb keeps only in-frame clones here, not all; method: immunoSEQ multiplex PCR. The sample contains 35,000 to 55,000 clones, roughly four fifths of which appear only once. Sequencing used CD4+ T cells from PBMCs cultured with SARS-CoV-2 spike peptides, obtained before COVID-19 vaccination. This receptor was identified in a human donor who received a COVID-19 vaccine.

In nucleotides, the CDR3 is TGTGCCAGCAGCGTAGATGGGCGCGTCTCTAGGGAAGAGACCCAGTACTTC. This sequence encodes CASSVDGRVSREETQYF. The V and J genes are TRBV9 and TRBJ2-5; D unresolved. Germline CDR1 reads SGDLS; CDR2 reads YYNGEE. The V gene lost 0 bases and the J gene lost 3 bases, with 18 bases spanning the gap. The CDR3 consists of 17 residues.